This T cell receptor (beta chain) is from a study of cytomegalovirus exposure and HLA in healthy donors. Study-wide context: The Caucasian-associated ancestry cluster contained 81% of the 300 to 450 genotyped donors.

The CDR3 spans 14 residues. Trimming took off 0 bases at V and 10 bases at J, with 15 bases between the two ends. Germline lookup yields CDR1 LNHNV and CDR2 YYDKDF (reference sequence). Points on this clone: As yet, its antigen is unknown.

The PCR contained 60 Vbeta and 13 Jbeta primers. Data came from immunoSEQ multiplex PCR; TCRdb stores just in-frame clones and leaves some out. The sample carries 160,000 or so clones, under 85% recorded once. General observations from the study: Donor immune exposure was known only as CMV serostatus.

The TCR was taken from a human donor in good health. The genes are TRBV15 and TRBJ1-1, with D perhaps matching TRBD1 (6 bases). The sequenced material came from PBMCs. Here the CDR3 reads CATSRDGDTVRAFF. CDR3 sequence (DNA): TGTGCCACCAGCAGAGATGGGGACACGGTGCGAGCTTTCTTT.